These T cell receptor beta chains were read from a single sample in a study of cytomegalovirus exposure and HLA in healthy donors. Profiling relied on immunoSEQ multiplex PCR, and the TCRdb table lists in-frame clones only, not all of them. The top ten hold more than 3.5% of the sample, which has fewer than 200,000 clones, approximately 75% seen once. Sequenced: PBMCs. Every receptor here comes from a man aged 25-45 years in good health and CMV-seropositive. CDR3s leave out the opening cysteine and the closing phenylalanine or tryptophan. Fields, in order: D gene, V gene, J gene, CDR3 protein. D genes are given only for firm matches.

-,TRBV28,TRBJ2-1,ASSFAGAPSYNEQF
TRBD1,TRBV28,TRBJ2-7,ASTGQEVSYEQY
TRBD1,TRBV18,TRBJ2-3,ASSYRQGLTDTQY
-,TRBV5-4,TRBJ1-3,ASSLDRVGNTIY
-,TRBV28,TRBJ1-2,ATVRGTHGYGYT
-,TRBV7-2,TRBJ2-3,ASSSRSLDTQY
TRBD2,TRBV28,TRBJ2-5,ASSLGLAGTQETQY
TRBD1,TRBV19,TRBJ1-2,ASSDRGFYGYT
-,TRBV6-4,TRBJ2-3,ASSVGEADTQY
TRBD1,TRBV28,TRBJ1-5,ASSPGTVQQPQH
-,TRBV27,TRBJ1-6,ASSLWVTGDSPLH
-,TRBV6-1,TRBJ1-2,ASSGPPGGGAGYGYT
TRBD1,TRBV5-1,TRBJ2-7,ASSRGQGAVYEQY
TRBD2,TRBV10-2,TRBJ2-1,ASSRSGGANEQF
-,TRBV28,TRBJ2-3,ASSPPSASTDTQY
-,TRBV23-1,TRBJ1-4,ASTRGGTNEKLF
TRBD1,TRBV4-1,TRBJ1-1,ASSHLTGGAPFAEAF
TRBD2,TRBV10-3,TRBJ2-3,AIRPTNSGGSDTQY
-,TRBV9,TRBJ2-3,ASSRERTDTQY
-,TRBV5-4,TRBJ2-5,ASSQTQGGETQY
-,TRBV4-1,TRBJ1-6,ASSQAPGVYNSPLH
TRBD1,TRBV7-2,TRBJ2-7,ASRPPGQGVYEQY
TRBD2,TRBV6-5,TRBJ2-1,ASSPTSGDYNEQF
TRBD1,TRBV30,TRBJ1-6,AWSADRGYSPLH
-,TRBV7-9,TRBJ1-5,ASSLGLQPQH
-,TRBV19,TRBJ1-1,ASRKNQGWTEAF
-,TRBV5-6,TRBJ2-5,ASSLWQKETQY
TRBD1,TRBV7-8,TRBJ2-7,ASTSSRDRSYEQY
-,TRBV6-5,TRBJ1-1,ASSYLGREAF
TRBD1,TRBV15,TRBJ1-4,ATSRGGDSEKLF
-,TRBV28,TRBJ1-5,ASRGGLNQPQH
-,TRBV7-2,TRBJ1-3,ASSQRTGRSGNTIY
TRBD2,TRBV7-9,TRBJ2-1,ASRLMGTSKGEQF